This T cell receptor (beta chain) was sequenced during a study of a mutant IDH1 vaccine in newly diagnosed glioma. Study details: Patients received vaccination from 4-6 weeks after radiotherapy alone, or with temozolomide cycles. Males made up about 60% and females approximately 38% of treated patients, whose mean age was roughly 40 years. Pretreatment consisted of radiotherapy, temozolomide, or both, with most receiving both.

Only in-frame clones appear in the TCRdb table, and some are missing; sequencing was by immunoSEQ multiplex PCR. The sample holds tens of thousands of clones, approximately 70% seen once. A word on this clone: Its cognate antigen is unknown.

Documented time point: week 11, during vaccination. In the vaccine, a single dose held 300 ug of the mutant IDH1 20-mer peptide, along with topical imiquimod. CDR1 and CDR2 (germline): MNHGY, SVAAGI. The CDR3 totals 19 residues. Trimming at V came to 0 bases and at J to 5 bases, leaving 10 bases not matched to a gene. This chain uses TRBV6-9 with TRBJ2-2; 12 bases line up with TRBD1. The TCR sequence derives from a young man with glioma. Some clones in this sample may be carry-over from other donors' samples. Material: peripheral blood mononuclear cells (PBMCs), obtained from a glioma patient whose treatment included an IDH1 peptide vaccine. As DNA, the CDR3 is TGTGCCAGCAGTTATTCGGCCCGGGACAGGGGGCGCATGACCGGGGAGCTGTTTTTT. Amino acids: CASSYSARDRGRMTGELFF.